This T cell receptor beta chain was obtained from a study of identical twins. Study outcomes and limitations: Insertion counts were lower in abundant cord blood beta clonotypes, a trend that memory repertoires did not show.

On this clonotype itself: Its specificity is unknown.

TCRdb analysed the 5' RACE reads with MiXCR anew, one entry per CDR3 protein. The profile covers more than 350,000 distinct CDR3 sequences, with approximately 10% appearing a single time and about 8.1% taken by the ten largest. V dropped 3 bases and J dropped 5; count of bases not matched to a gene: 7. Germline CDR1 DFQATT, CDR2 SNEGSKA (reference sequence). This CDR3 region has 14 residues. This receptor was obtained from a woman aged 45-59 years in good health. V usage is TRBV20-1 and J usage is TRBJ2-1; TRBD1 aligns across 7 bases. The source material was naive T cells sorted from blood. The CDR3 sequence: CSASSRQGNNEQFF. The CDR3 bases are TGCAGTGCTAGCTCGAGACAGGGAAACAATGAGCAGTTCTTC.